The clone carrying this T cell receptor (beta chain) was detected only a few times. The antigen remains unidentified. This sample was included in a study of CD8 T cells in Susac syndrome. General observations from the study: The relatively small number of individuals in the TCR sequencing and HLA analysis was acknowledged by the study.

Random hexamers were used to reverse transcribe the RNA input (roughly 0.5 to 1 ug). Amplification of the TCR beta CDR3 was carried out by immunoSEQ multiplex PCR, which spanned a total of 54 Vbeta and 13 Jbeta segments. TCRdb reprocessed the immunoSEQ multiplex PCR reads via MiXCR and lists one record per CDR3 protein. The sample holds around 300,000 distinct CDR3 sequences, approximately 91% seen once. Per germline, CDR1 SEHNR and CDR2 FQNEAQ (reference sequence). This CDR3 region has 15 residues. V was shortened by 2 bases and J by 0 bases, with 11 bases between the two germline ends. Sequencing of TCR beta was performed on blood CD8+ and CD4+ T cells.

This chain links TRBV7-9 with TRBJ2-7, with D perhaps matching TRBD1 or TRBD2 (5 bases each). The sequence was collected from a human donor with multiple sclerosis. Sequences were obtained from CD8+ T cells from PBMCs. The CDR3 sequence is CASSLRSGSSYEQYF. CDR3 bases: TGTGCCAGCAGCTTACGGTCAGGGAGCTCCTACGAGCAGTACTTC.